One and the same sample provided the 9 T cell receptor beta chains below, sequenced in a study of blood T cell repertoires in COVID-19. Sequencing was performed with immunoSEQ multiplex PCR; in TCRdb, only in-frame clones are kept and a portion is missing. The sample lists 400,000 to 450,000 clones; approximately 90% were seen once. The sample comprised peripheral blood. These receptors came from a woman between 25 and 40 years old with active or convalescent COVID-19.

This CDR3 is CASRDRENTGELFF. The CDR3 DNA reads as TGTGCCAGCAGGGACAGGGAGAACACCGGGGAGCTGTTTTTT. V usage is TRBV6-5 and J usage is TRBJ2-2; 8 bases fit TRBD1. Germline CDR1 MNHEY, CDR2 SVGAGI. Losses at the gene ends were 6 bases for V and 1 base for J; bases not matched to a gene: 1. CDR3 length: 14 residues.

The rearrangement uses TRBV30 and TRBJ2-1; 9 bases align to TRBD2. In germline, CDR1 is GTSNPN, CDR2 SVGIG (reference sequence). This CDR3 region has 16 residues. Trimming at V came to 0 bases and at J to 5 bases, leaving 8 bases not matched to a gene. DNA of the CDR3: TGTGCCTGGAGTGTACCATTGCTAGCGGGACACAATGAGCAGTTCTTC. Its protein is CAWSVPLLAGHNEQFF.

The chain uses TRBV10-1 and TRBJ2-7; a possible D gene is TRBD2 (6 bases). The germline V gene has CDR1 WNHNN and CDR2 SYGVQD (reference sequence). This CDR3 region has 15 residues. Trimming shortened V by 0 bases and J by 3 bases, and 12 bases separated the two germline ends. Here the CDR3 DNA reads TGCGCCAGCAGTGAGTCGACTAGAATGTTCTACGAGCAGTACTTC. This codes for CASSESTRMFYEQYF.

The chain has TRBV12-5 and TRBJ1-2, with D possibly matching TRBD1 (6 bases). The CDR3 runs 14 residues. V lost 1 base, J lost 3 bases, and 9 bases lay in between. Per germline, CDR1 LGHNT and CDR2 FRNRAP. The CDR3 spells CASGLEQGYYGYTF. CDR3 nucleotides: TGTGCTAGTGGTTTGGAACAGGGCTACTATGGCTACACCTTC.

V is TRBV27 and J is TRBJ1-6; D is unclear. Between the trimmed V and J ends, which lost 4 bases and 0 bases, there was a span of 13 bases. Germline V gene lookup returns CDR1 MNHEY and CDR2 SMNVEV (reference sequence). This CDR3 region has 17 residues. The chain's CDR3 is CASSSDRGSSYNSPLHF. The CDR3 DNA reads as TGTGCCAGCAGTTCCGATCGAGGGAGCTCCTATAATTCACCCCTCCACTTT.

CDR3 sequence: CASSVRDAETDTQYF. The CDR3 DNA sequence: TGTGCCAGCAGTGTCCGAGACGCGGAGACAGATACGCAGTATTTT. The chain joins TRBV2 to TRBJ2-3, with no clear D. Germline V gene lookup returns CDR1 SNHLY and CDR2 FYNNEI. V lost 4 bases, J lost 3 bases, and 14 bases lay in between. The CDR3 totals 15 residues.

The chain recombines TRBV5-4 with TRBJ2-5, with a possible D match to TRBD2 (6 bases). Germline V gives CDR1 SGHNT, CDR2 YYREEE (reference sequence). The V end was cut by 3 bases, the J end by 5 bases, with 17 bases between. This CDR3 has 15 residues. The CDR3 is CASSSVREVLETQYF. The CDR3 DNA is TGTGCCAGCAGCTCCGTGCGGGAAGTCTTGGAGACCCAGTACTTC.

The chain joins TRBV11-2 to TRBJ1-2; maybe TRBD1 (5 bases). Germline loops: CDR1 SGHAT, CDR2 FQNNGV. The CDR3 sequence is 16 residues long. Deletions cut 0 bases from V and 2 bases from J, with 13 bases between. CDR3 DNA: TGTGCCAGCAGCTTAGATCCTGGGGGGTCCAACTATGGCTACACCTTC. It codes for CASSLDPGGSNYGYTF.

This clone was seen a handful of times. The rearrangement uses TRBV11-3 and TRBJ2-1; D is unresolved. The CDR3 is made up of 15 amino acids. Trimming took 1 base from V and 5 from J, leaving 12 bases between them. Germline CDR1 SGHNT, CDR2 YENEEA. The CDR3 bases are TGTGCCAGCAGCTTAGTGGCAGTCAAAGACAATGAGCAGTTCTTC. This codes for CASSLVAVKDNEQFF.